This T cell receptor (beta chain) was obtained from a study of T cell responses to AZD1222 COVID-19 vaccine. Sequencing used immunoSEQ multiplex PCR; TCRdb keeps in-frame clones, though not all of them. The sample consists of 95,000 to 150,000 clones, 85% to 90% of them appearing once. This clone was seen only a few times. Its antigen remains unidentified. Findings and limits, study-wide: Most donors were white British, females outnumbered males, and clonal diversity was possibly underestimated.

The sample was peripheral blood, taken on day 0 of AZD1222 vaccination. This receptor was taken from an adult in good health.

The CDR3 DNA sequence: TGTGCCAGCAGCTTAGGCCCGGACAGGGGAAGTGGCTACACCTTC. Translating gives CASSLGPDRGSGYTF. The chain is built from TRBV7-6 and TRBJ1-2; 9 nucleotides agree with TRBD1. After removal of 1 base from V and 7 bases from J, the junction contained 7 bases not matched to a gene. This CDR3 has 15 residues. CDR1 is SGHVS and CDR2 is FNYEAQ in the germline V gene.